This entry concerns a single T cell receptor beta chain. Its cognate antigen has yet to be identified. No much larger clonotype is one base removed from it; base qualities were not supplied. CDR1 SNHLY and CDR2 FYNNEI are derived from the germline V gene. Counted from cysteine to phenylalanine, this CDR3 has 13 amino acids. Of the read, only the CDR3 DNA is kept; its 39 bases are in frame from base 1. V sheds 3 bases and J sheds 5 bases, leaving 10 bases between their ends. The time point label, read with the paper, signifies: about 28 days (+/-7) after the second vaccine dose. AZD1222 recipients whose second dose came at about 4 weeks and those whose second dose came at about 12 weeks were combined into one group, since spike-specific TCR depth and breadth did not differ between the two schedules. Vaccinee samples came from UK trials COV001 and COV002, including a single-blind randomized controlled phase 2/3 trial of AZD1222 (ChAdOx1 nCoV-19) in healthy adults. For TCRbeta chain sequencing, PBMC samples were collected from trial participants at day 0 and at day 28 after the second dose.

This record comes from a study of T cell responses to AZD1222 COVID-19 vaccine (dated by TCRdb to the early 2020s). Notes on the research overall: A total of around 240 trial participants underwent TCR sequencing, of whom 200 to 220 received two doses of AZD1222 and about 25 received two doses of the MenACWY control vaccine. Trial participants were enrolled by age into subgroups of 18-55, 56-69 and 70-plus years, and roughly 150, 30 and 60 TCR-sequenced participants, respectively, were included in these subgroups.

Findings and caveats that apply to the study as a whole: Participants were mostly white British, with more females than males. The authors suggested clonal diversity may have been underestimated. Because no samples from the day 14 peak response were available, repertoires could be characterized only after the peak T cell response. CD4 TCRs associated with the vaccine covered the entire spike protein, and the dominant responses were in regions 160-218 and 743-854. The 56-69-year group was small, and its depth increase did not reach significance, likely because of low power. Reportedly, almost half of the unique spike-specific TCRs recognized epitopes lying outside the regions that are mutated in the B.1.351 and B.1.1.7 variants. After two AZD1222 doses, both the breadth and the depth of spike-specific TCRs were significantly higher than at day 0 and than in MenACWY recipients. Conclusions about previously exposed vaccinees are limited, since just a handful of AZD1222 recipients were seropositive for SARS-CoV-2 at baseline.

The CDR3 regions of human TCRbeta chains were analyzed by immunosequencing. The study's own analysis went as follows. TCRs in the repertoires were matched against a reference library of SARS-CoV-2-specific TCRs that had been generated with the MIRA antigen-specificity platform. Breadth meant the fraction of unique TCRs that were SARS-CoV-2-associated, whereas depth meant the fraction of total T cells that were SARS-CoV-2-associated. Each spike-specific TCR was assigned to its reactive spike region and to a CD4 or CD8 class using the MIRA data. Log10-transformed breadth and depth values were compared by one-way ANOVA with Sidak's multiple comparisons tests. TCRdb carries this immuneACCESS record with in-frame sequences only. Its versions omit some clonotypes, under half of them owing to an unresolved V gene in the studies checked, with the rest unexplained. The DNA was the basis for D and trimming; V, J and clone size are from that table. The sample has 110,000 to 150,000 clones on record, roughly 93% of them singletons. The top ten clonotypes cover 1.5% to 2.5% of the sample.

The sample was peripheral blood, taken 28 days after the second AZD1222 dose. This TCR was sampled from an adult who received the AZD1222 COVID-19 vaccine. Recombination connected TRBV2 to TRBJ1-1; confidence is insufficient to name the D gene. The CDR3 loop reads CASSELVQTEAFF. The DNA is as follows: TGTGCCAGCAGTGAGTTAGTACAAACTGAAGCTTTCTTT.